These 17 T cell receptor beta chains came from one sample sequenced in a study of molecular identifiers for immune sequencing clone quantification. TCRdb used MiXCR to reprocess the PCR reads, holding one entry per CDR3 protein. The table includes around 470,000 distinct CDR3 sequences, about a fifth detected once. The sequenced sample consisted of naive CD8+ T cells from blood, with Jurkat cell RNA spiked in. As to subset: FACS-sorted CD8+CD4-CCR7+CD45RA+ naive T cells. Every receptor here comes from a human donor in good health. Some libraries in this study had Jurkat cell RNA spiked in.

This clonotype was detected many times. It may be a read error: a sequence one base away is much more abundant. This chain uses TRBV5-3 with TRBJ2-5, with D hard to call. TRBV5-3 is identified as an open reading frame with a role that is uncertain. The CDR3 extends over 12 amino acids. The CDR3 region has the DNA TGTGCCAGCAGCTTAGGTCGAGAGACCCAGTACTTC. Translating gives CASSLGRETQYF.

This clonotype was recorded many times. The chain links TRBV20-1 to TRBJ2-5; 9 nucleotides agree with TRBD2. Trimming at V came to 3 bases and at J to 1 base, leaving 6 bases not matched to a gene. Germline loops: CDR1 DFQATT, CDR2 SNEGSKA (reference sequence). The CDR3 length is 15 residues. CDR3 loop: CSASRLAEIQETQYF. The CDR3 nucleotides read TGCAGTGCTAGTAGACTAGCGGAAATCCAAGAGACCCAGTACTTC.

There are a few counts of this clonotype. J is TRBJ2-1 and V is TRBV3-1, with D possibly TRBD2 on 7 matching bases. CDR3 length: 13 amino acids. Looked up from germline, CDR1 is LGHDT and CDR2 is YNNKEL (reference sequence). For the CDR3, the DNA is TGTGCAGCAGGGGAGGGTCTGGGGAATGAGCAGTTCTTC. It is translated as CAAGEGLGNEQFF.

This rearrangement joins TRBV29-1 to TRBJ1-2; D might be TRBD1 (5 bases). Trimming stripped 1 base from V and 1 base from J, with 10 bases between. Germline CDR1 and CDR2: SQVTM and ANQGSEA. The CDR3 loop spans 14 amino acids. Written as DNA, the CDR3 is TGCAGCGTTGAAGGAGGGACGCTTAACTATGGCTACACCTTC. The encoded protein is CSVEGGTLNYGYTF.

This clonotype was seen ten or more times. The V gene is TRBV4-3, the J gene TRBJ1-1, with 8 bases lining up with TRBD1. The V gene end was trimmed by 4 bases and the J gene end by 6 bases; junction bases not matched to a gene: 7. CDR3 length: 14 residues. Germline CDR1 and CDR2: LGHNA and YSLEER. CDR3 DNA: TGCGCCAGCAGCCCCGGACAGGGATGGCCTGAAGCTTTCTTT. This sequence encodes CASSPGQGWPEAFF.

This clonotype appeared many times. The chain combines TRBV6-4 with TRBJ2-7; D gene uncertain. Germline-derived CDR1 and CDR2 are MRHNA and SNTAGT. This CDR3 spans 14 amino acids. The V end was cut by 3 bases, the J end by 4 bases, with 13 bases between. The CDR3 DNA sequence: TGTGCCAGCAGTGAGACAAGGGCCAGTTACGAGCAGTACTTC. Its protein product is CASSETRASYEQYF.

Ten or more counts support this clonotype. The gene calls are TRBV7-9 and TRBJ2-7, with 7 bases that match TRBD1. J gave up 1 base and V 5 bases, and 8 bases lay outside the gene matches. CDR1 is SEHNR and CDR2 is FQNEAQ in the germline V gene (reference sequence). The CDR3 sequence is 15 residues long. The CDR3 protein is CASSDTGTESYEQYF. The CDR3 DNA reads TGTGCCAGCAGCGATACCGGGACAGAGTCCTACGAGCAGTACTTC.

Points on this clonotype: A much more abundant neighbour one base away suggests this may be a read error. V and J are TRBV12-5 and TRBJ2-2; maybe TRBD2 (7 bases). The CDR3 runs to 15 residues. V was clipped by 4 bases and J by 6 bases, with 15 bases between them. CDR1 is LGHNT, CDR2 FRNRAP, per germline. DNA for the CDR3: TGTGCTAGTGGTTCCTCGGGGGGCGTGCCCGGGGAGCTGTTTTTT. It specifies CASGSSGGVPGELFF.

This clonotype was observed at least ten times. This chain joins TRBV28 and TRBJ2-7, with D possibly matching TRBD2 (6 bases). The V and J ends lost 6 bases and 4 bases respectively, with 13 bases between them. The CDR3 loop spans 13 amino acids. Germline CDR1 is MDHEN and CDR2 is SYDVKM. For the CDR3, the DNA is TGTGCCAGCAGCCAACTAGCAAAGTACGAGCAGTACTTC. This gives the protein CASSQLAKYEQYF.

This clonotype came up many times. This chain connects TRBV30 to TRBJ2-2; D gene ambiguous. Germline V CDR1 and CDR2: GTSNPN, SVGIG (reference sequence). The CDR3 extends over 14 amino acids. Between the trimmed V and J ends, which lost 4 bases and 0 bases, there was a span of 9 bases. The CDR3 DNA reads as TGTGCCTGGATAGGCAGTCCGAACACCGGGGAGCTGTTTTTT. It translates to CAWIGSPNTGELFF.

In its sample, this clonotype was seen a few times. V gene TRBV27 combines with J gene TRBJ2-7; 7 bases fit TRBD2. V was clipped by 0 bases and J by 5 bases; unmatched bases: 10. There are 16 residues in the CDR3. CDR1 and CDR2 (germline): MNHEY, SMNVEV (reference sequence). The CDR3 DNA reads as TGTGCCAGCAGTTTATCTCGACTAGCTGGTTTCCACGAGCAGTACTTC. This gives the protein CASSLSRLAGFHEQYF.

Regarding this clonotype: This may arise from a read error, as a much more abundant clone is one base away. The chain combines TRBV27 with TRBJ2-7; D is possibly TRBD2 (5 bases). The CDR3 is 14 residues long. CDR1 and CDR2 from the germline V gene are MNHEY and SMNVEV (reference sequence). The CDR3 bases are TGTGCCAGCAGTTTAGCGGGCCTCTCCTACGAGCCGTACTTC. Its protein product is CASSLAGLSYEPYF.

The V gene is TRBV6-5, the J gene TRBJ2-2, with unresolved D. Trimming shortened V by 0 bases and J by 4 bases, and 12 bases separated the two germline ends. CDR3 length: 16 amino acids. Germline CDR1 is MNHEY and CDR2 is SVGAGI. The CDR3 nucleotides read TGTGCCAGCAGTTACTCGCCCCCTCCCCGCACCGGGGAGCTGTTTTTT. Protein: CASSYSPPPRTGELFF.

This clonotype was seen at least ten times. V usage is TRBV20-1 and J usage is TRBJ2-7; 7 bases line up with TRBD2. CDR3 length: 19 residues. V dropped 3 bases and J dropped 3; count of bases not matched to a gene: 23. The germline V gene encodes CDR1 DFQATT and CDR2 SNEGSKA (reference sequence). The CDR3, as DNA: TGCAGTGCTAGTGCCCTGGACCGGGACTACCAACTGAGGGGCTACGAGCAGTACTTC. Encoded protein: CSASALDRDYQLRGYEQYF.

About this clonotype itself: A much larger clone differs from this one at a single base, so this may be a read error. The chain uses TRBV20-1 and TRBJ2-3; 14 bases are shared with TRBD2. Germline V gene lookup returns CDR1 DFQATT and CDR2 SNEGSKA (reference sequence). There are 15 residues in the CDR3. The CDR3 bases are TGCAGTGCTAGCGGGGGACTAGCGGGAGAGGATACGCTGTATTTT. Translated, it gives CSASGGLAGEDTLYF.

The V gene is TRBV7-9, the J gene TRBJ2-1; D gene unclear. V was cut by 8 bases and J by 0 bases, with 11 bases left in between. The CDR3 extends over 14 amino acids. Germline CDR1 and CDR2: SEHNR and FQNEAQ (reference sequence). The CDR3 DNA is TGTGCCAGCGGCTCAAGTAGCTCCTACAATGAGCAGTTCTTC. Translation gives CASGSSSSYNEQFF.

This clonotype has a handful of counts. The CDR3 DNA is TGTGCCAGCAGCCACATCCGGGACAGGGGGAACACTGAAGCTTTCTTT. Amino acids: CASSHIRDRGNTEAFF. The J gene is TRBJ1-1, the V gene TRBV7-6, with TRBD1 matching 10 bases. This CDR3 is 16 amino acids long. The germline V gene encodes CDR1 SGHVS and CDR2 FNYEAQ. Unmatched junction bases numbered 7, after V lost 5 bases and J lost 1 base.